This TCR beta chain came from a study of shared clonotypes between healthy human individuals. Germline V gene data show CDR1 as MGHRA and CDR2 as YSYEKL. V was pared by 1 base and J by 4 bases, with 11 bases between. The CDR3 loop spans 15 amino acids. Clones were read by immunoSEQ multiplex PCR, and TCRdb kept only the in-frame ones, dropping some. The sample holds about 2.2 million clones; 85% to 95% are singletons and the top ten take around 1.7%. Positive CCR7 selection of CD45RO-negative cells yielded the naive CD8 cells, and terminally differentiated effector memory CD45RA+ cells were excluded.

The gene calls are TRBV4-1 and TRBJ1-5; tentatively, D is TRBD1 (5 bases). Sample: naive CD8+ T cells from PBMCs. This receptor was obtained from a young man in good health. Some clones in this sample may be carry-over from other donors' samples. The CDR3 is CASSQGWTSNQPQHF. Here the CDR3 DNA reads TGCGCCAGCAGCCAAGGTTGGACATCAAATCAGCCCCAGCATTTT.